Listed below are T cell receptor beta chains from one sample, sequenced in a study of shared clonotypes between healthy human individuals. The assay was immunoSEQ multiplex PCR, and TCRdb's table has in-frame clones only and misses some. The data hold roughly 490,000 clones, with less than 80% observed a single time. Sequenced input: PBMCs. These receptor sequences come from a woman in her forties in good health. Some clones in this sample may be carry-over from other donors' samples. Both conserved end residues are part of each CDR3. D genes are given only for firm matches. Rows may omit the clone size; those that give it use once, few, many or a size class.

J	size	V	D	DNA	CDR3
TRBJ2-1	.	TRBV27	TRBD2	TGTGCCAGCAGCTTTGGGGCGGGAGGGCCATGGGCTGAGCAGTTCTTC	CASSFGAGGPWAEQFF
TRBJ2-7	.	TRBV27	TRBD2	TGTGCCACCAATCCGGGACTAGCGGGAGGGCCGTACGAGCAGTACTTC	CATNPGLAGGPYEQYF
TRBJ2-6	once	TRBV5-1	TRBD1	TGCGCCAGCAGCTCCGGGACAGGGGTCGGGGCCAACGTCCTGACTTTC	CASSSGTGVGANVLTF
TRBJ2-3	.	TRBV10-3	.	TGTGCCATCAGTGAAATGGGGTTTAGCACAGATACGCAGTATTTT	CAISEMGFSTDTQYF
TRBJ2-7	few	TRBV19	.	TGTGCCAGTTCGACCCCCGGGATCTCCTACGAGCAGTACTTC	CASSTPGISYEQYF
TRBJ2-1	once	TRBV28	.	TGTGCCAGCAGCCCCACCCCAAGGGGAAACAATGAGCAGTTCTTC	CASSPTPRGNNEQFF
TRBJ2-3	.	TRBV7-9	.	TGTGCCAGCAGCTTAGTGGGCAGCGCGGCAGATACACAGTATTTT	CASSLVGSAADTQYF
TRBJ2-1	.	TRBV9	.	TGTGCCAGCAGCGAAACCCCCTTAGGCAATGAGCAGTTCTTC	CASSETPLGNEQFF
TRBJ2-7	.	TRBV27	TRBD2	TGTGCCAGCAGTCCGACTAGCGGGAGTCCCTACGAGCAGTACTTC	CASSPTSGSPYEQYF
TRBJ2-5	many	TRBV30	.	TGTGCCTGGAGTTCCCTGGGGCAGGTAGAGACCCAGTACTTC	CAWSSLGQVETQYF
TRBJ1-1	.	TRBV5-4	TRBD1	TGTGCCAGCAGCGCCCGACAGGGTGGTAACACTGAAGCTTTCTTT	CASSARQGGNTEAFF
TRBJ2-7	.	TRBV18	.	TGTGCCAGCTCACGGGACCCCCTCTACGAGCAGTACTTC	CASSRDPLYEQYF
TRBJ2-7	.	TRBV10-3	.	TGTGCCATAGGAGTTTCAAACGAGCAGTACTTC	CAIGVSNEQYF
TRBJ2-3	.	TRBV9	TRBD2	TGTGCCAGCAGCGAGTCCGGGACTAGCGGACCCACAGATACGCAGTATTTT	CASSESGTSGPTDTQYF
TRBJ1-2	.	TRBV19	.	TGTGCCAGTAGACACAGGGACGGGGTCTATGGCTACACCTTC	CASRHRDGVYGYTF
TRBJ2-2	.	TRBV2	.	TGTGCCAGCAGTGCCCAGGGAGGTGCCGGGGAGCTGTTTTTT	CASSAQGGAGELFF
TRBJ2-7	.	TRBV27	.	TGTGCCAGCAGTTTTAGGCCGAGCGTAAACGAGCAGTACTTC	CASSFRPSVNEQYF
TRBJ1-3	.	TRBV10-3	TRBD1	TGTGCCATCAGCCTAGACAGGGTTGGAAACACCATATATTTT	CAISLDRVGNTIYF
TRBJ2-7	many	TRBV29-1	.	TGCAGCGTTGTTGGACAACCTTACGAGCAGTACTTC	CSVVGQPYEQYF
TRBJ2-1	few	TRBV5-6	.	TGTGCCAGCAGCTTGGGCGGGACTTTCACATACAATGAGCAGTTCTTC	CASSLGGTFTYNEQFF
TRBJ2-5	.	TRBV7-7	TRBD2	TGTGCCAGCAGCTTAGTTAGCGGGAGCCCCCCGGAGACCCAGTACTTC	CASSLVSGSPPETQYF
TRBJ2-1	.	TRBV18	.	TGTGCCAGCTCACCATCAGGGGGGGATAATGAGCAGTTCTTC	CASSPSGGDNEQFF
TRBJ2-1	.	TRBV5-1	.	TGCGCCAGCAGGGAGGGAGTAGGGAACAATGAGCAGTTCTTC	CASREGVGNNEQFF
TRBJ2-2	.	TRBV7-2	.	TGTGCCAGCAGCCCTCTAAGGAGGAACACCGGGGAGCTGTTTTTT	CASSPLRRNTGELFF